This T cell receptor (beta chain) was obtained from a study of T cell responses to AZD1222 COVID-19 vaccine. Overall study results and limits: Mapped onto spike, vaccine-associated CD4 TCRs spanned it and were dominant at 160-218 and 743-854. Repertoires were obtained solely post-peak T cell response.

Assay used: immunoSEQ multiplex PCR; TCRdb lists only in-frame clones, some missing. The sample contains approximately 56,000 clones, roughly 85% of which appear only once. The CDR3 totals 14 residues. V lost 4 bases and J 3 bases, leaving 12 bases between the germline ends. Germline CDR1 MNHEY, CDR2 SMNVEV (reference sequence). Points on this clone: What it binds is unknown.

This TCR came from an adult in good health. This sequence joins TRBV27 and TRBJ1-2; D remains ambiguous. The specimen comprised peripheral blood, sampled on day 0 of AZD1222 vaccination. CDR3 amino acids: CASSYTSGYYGYTF. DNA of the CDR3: TGTGCCAGCAGTTACACCTCAGGCTACTATGGCTACACCTTC.